A selection of T cell receptor beta chains follows, all from one sample in a study of blood T cell repertoires in COVID-19. Sequenced by immunoSEQ multiplex PCR; TCRdb stores in-frame clones only, minus some. The sample yields about 56,000 clones, roughly 80% seen once. The sample taken for sequencing was peripheral blood. The receptor set was obtained from a man aged 55-75 years with COVID-19, enrolled during active disease. Both conserved end residues are part of each CDR3. The order of the fields is J gene, D gene, clone size, V gene, CDR3 protein, CDR3 DNA. The D gene is left open where the match is weak. Clone size is given for some rows only: seen once, a few or many times, or a class if the clone is expanded.

J: TRBJ1-5; D: TRBD1; size: few; V: TRBV5-6; CDR3: CASSTGQGNQPQHF; DNA: TGTGCCAGCAGCACCGGACAGGGCAATCAGCCCCAGCATTTT
J: TRBJ2-1; D: TRBD2; size: once; V: TRBV15; CDR3: CATSRDLAGGNNEQFF; DNA: TGTGCCACCAGCAGAGATCTCGCGGGGGGAAACAATGAGCAGTTCTTC
J: TRBJ1-6; D: TRBD1; size: few; V: TRBV12-5; CDR3: CASGQGASNSPLHF; DNA: TGTGCTAGTGGCCAGGGGGCTTCAAACTCACCCCTCCACTTT
J: TRBJ2-1; D: TRBD1; size: once; V: TRBV5-1; CDR3: CASSLGAGGFEQFF; DNA: TGCGCCAGCAGCTTGGGGGCAGGGGGCTTTGAGCAGTTCTTC
J: TRBJ1-6; D: -; size: -; V: TRBV7-9; CDR3: CASSPNLGDLDSPLHF; DNA: TGTGCCAGCAGCCCAAACCTGGGGGACTTGGATTCACCCCTCCACTTT
J: TRBJ1-1; D: -; size: few; V: TRBV7-9; CDR3: CASRRNTEAFF; DNA: TGTGCCAGCAGGCGAAACACTGAAGCTTTCTTT
J: TRBJ1-2; D: -; size: -; V: TRBV19; CDR3: CASSISFSEQGYGYTF; DNA: TGTGCCAGTAGTATTTCTTTCAGTGAACAGGGATATGGCTACACCTTC
J: TRBJ1-1; D: -; size: -; V: TRBV24-1; CDR3: CATSDPTENTEAFF; DNA: TGTGCCACCAGTGATCCGACAGAGAACACTGAAGCTTTCTTT
J: TRBJ1-6; D: TRBD1; size: many; V: TRBV2; CDR3: CASSEGTVHNSPLHF; DNA: TGTGCCAGCAGTGAGGGGACAGTACATAATTCACCCCTCCACTTT
J: TRBJ2-1; D: TRBD2; size: -; V: TRBV11-2; CDR3: CASSYRGGRNNEQFF; DNA: TGTGCCAGCAGCTACCGAGGCGGGAGAAACAATGAGCAGTTCTTC
J: TRBJ2-7; D: TRBD2; size: -; V: TRBV30; CDR3: CAWSVQGGRIYEQYF; DNA: TGTGCCTGGAGTGTACAGGGCGGGAGGATCTACGAGCAGTACTTC
J: TRBJ2-1; D: TRBD1; size: -; V: TRBV7-9; CDR3: CASSPQGDSSYNEQFF; DNA: TGTGCCAGCAGCCCCCAAGGGGACAGCTCCTACAATGAGCAGTTCTTC
J: TRBJ2-1; D: TRBD2; size: -; V: TRBV27; CDR3: CASSSGRGRKQFF; DNA: TGTGCCAGCAGTTCAGGGCGGGGGAGAAAGCAGTTCTTC
J: TRBJ1-1; D: TRBD1; size: few; V: TRBV7-9; CDR3: CASSGGQGASTEAFF; DNA: TGTGCCAGCAGCGGAGGACAGGGAGCGAGCACTGAAGCTTTCTTT
J: TRBJ2-1; D: TRBD1; size: few; V: TRBV7-3; CDR3: CASSHPQGAKNEQFF; DNA: TGTGCCAGCAGTCACCCACAGGGGGCGAAGAATGAGCAGTTCTTC
J: TRBJ2-1; D: -; size: -; V: TRBV30; CDR3: CAWRVERAYNEQFF; DNA: TGTGCCTGGAGGGTTGAACGGGCCTACAATGAGCAGTTCTTC
J: TRBJ1-4; D: -; size: -; V: TRBV29-1; CDR3: CSVASPTYGEKLFF; DNA: TGCAGCGTTGCCAGTCCGACATATGGTGAAAAACTGTTTTTT
J: TRBJ1-5; D: -; size: -; V: TRBV19; CDR3: CASSMGGFNQPQHF; DNA: TGTGCCAGTAGTATGGGGGGGTTCAATCAGCCCCAGCATTTT
J: TRBJ1-5; D: TRBD1; size: -; V: TRBV7-2; CDR3: CASSLQGNQPQHF; DNA: TGTGCCAGCAGCCTACAGGGGAATCAGCCCCAGCATTTT